A selection of T cell receptor beta chains follows, all from one sample in a study of blood T cell repertoires in COVID-19. The method was immunoSEQ multiplex PCR; TCRdb's version includes in-frame clones alone and lacks a portion of them. Of roughly 100,000 clones in the sample, roughly 89% were seen once. The sample was peripheral blood. These receptors all stem from a man aged 65-85 years with active or convalescent COVID-19. The CDR3 runs from the conserved cysteine through the conserved F or W. The order of the fields is V gene, J gene, CDR3 protein.

TRBV29-1	TRBJ2-1	CSAHPGGAEEQFF
TRBV7-9	TRBJ2-5	CASSIRLAGGAETQYF
TRBV19	TRBJ1-2	CASSIDTGSMGGYTF
TRBV5-6	TRBJ1-2	CASSLRGQGLFNYGYTF
TRBV10-1	TRBJ1-1	CASSVAGTVVLTEAFF
TRBV5-1	TRBJ1-1	CASRRGQAVNTEAFF
TRBV7-2	TRBJ2-3	CASSLFLAGGQDTQYF
TRBV11-2	TRBJ2-1	CASSPRTGIPPFYNEQFF
TRBV3-1/TRBV3-2	TRBJ2-5	CASSLSGLQETQYF
TRBV18	TRBJ2-3	CASSPIAGGGTDTQYF
TRBV7-9	TRBJ2-7	CASSLGGRFIYEQYF
TRBV2	TRBJ2-1	CASSKRTGRLNEQFF
TRBV18	TRBJ2-7	CASSPGTYEQYF
TRBV10-1	TRBJ2-7	CASSDWPQGCEQYF
TRBV3-1/TRBV3-2	TRBJ2-3	CASSQRTSGEGDTQYF
TRBV5-4	TRBJ1-1	CASSPTLSPNTEAFF
TRBV28	TRBJ2-3	CASSSGTGGTDTQYF
TRBV28	TRBJ1-2	CASIKGGAGYGYTF
TRBV6-5	TRBJ2-2	CASSLTTGELFF
TRBV5-1	TRBJ2-7	CASSLVTGSLVYGQYF
TRBV11-2	TRBJ2-1	CASSSLEIAAHNEQFF
TRBV6-5	TRBJ1-1	CASSYSNGNTEAFF
TRBV12-2	TRBJ1-6	CASRFSGVESPLHF
TRBV10-3	TRBJ1-1	CAISVGSEAFF
TRBV6-2/TRBV6-3	TRBJ2-1	CASSIGGADNEQFF
TRBV18	TRBJ1-3	CASSPTGGSDTIYF
TRBV2	TRBJ1-6	CASSGGQGANSPLHF
TRBV6-1	TRBJ2-7	CASSEGPTYEQYF
TRBV7-9	TRBJ2-3	CASIRLAGGTDTQYF
TRBV15	TRBJ1-3	CAPNGWGAGNTIYF
TRBV7-2	TRBJ2-3	CASSLDFGGGGTQYF
TRBV29-1	TRBJ2-3	CSVVFSGTSTDTQYF
TRBV11-3	TRBJ2-2	CASSLGRGRDTGELFF
TRBV12-2	TRBJ1-5	CASRLIEEFYSNQPQHF
TRBV11-3	TRBJ2-1	CASSPPLGQGGYNEQFF
TRBV7-3	TRBJ1-1	CASSLTGQSNTEAFF
TRBV28	TRBJ2-7	CASSLGRGRGYEQYF
TRBV3-1/TRBV3-2	TRBJ2-2	CASTERVAGELFF
TRBV6-5	TRBJ1-2	CASSLTGDYGYTF
TRBV18	TRBJ1-1	CATRGGGEAFF
TRBV27	TRBJ1-2	CASSIRRGNYGYTF
TRBV18	TRBJ2-1	CASSPLETSYNEQFF
TRBV6-5	TRBJ2-5	CASADSSAETQYF
TRBV9	TRBJ1-2	CASSPETEPNYGYTF
TRBV7-2	TRBJ1-6	CASSQLTGQPYNSPLHF
TRBV5-6	TRBJ1-2	CASSGAAGYTF
TRBV2	TRBJ1-1	CASRVHPNGGAFF
TRBV7-9	TRBJ2-1	CASSSRPLSSYNEQFF
TRBV6-5	TRBJ1-1	CASTEGAANTEAFF
TRBV7-9	TRBJ1-4	CASSLTGTNEKLFF
TRBV18	TRBJ2-3	CASSPLTAGGPRTDTQYF
TRBV13	TRBJ1-1	CASLPGQGGHTEAFF
TRBV5-4	TRBJ2-1	CASSAQGWLPSSYNEQFF
TRBV2	TRBJ1-1	CASRVRAGGTEAFF